Listed below are T cell receptor beta chains from one sample, sequenced in a study of blood T cell repertoires in COVID-19. Clones were sequenced by immunoSEQ multiplex PCR, and TCRdb holds only the in-frame ones, with some missing. The table lists around 270,000 clones, about nine tenths of them singletons. Sequencing was performed on peripheral blood. These receptors were taken from a man aged 35-49 years who had recovered from COVID-19. Both conserved end residues are part of each CDR3. The D gene is left open where the match is weak. Where a row states a size, it is once, few, many or the class of an expanded clone; other rows omit it.

d_call j_call clone_size v_call cdr3_aa cdr3_nt
NA TRBJ2-3 few TRBV18 CASSPPSTDTQYF TGTGCCAGCTCACCTCCGAGCACAGATACGCAGTATTTT
NA TRBJ2-2 NA TRBV18 CASSPKRLPVNGELFF TGTGCCAGCTCACCTAAGAGACTCCCCGTCAACGGGGAGCTGTTTTTT
TRBD1 TRBJ1-1 NA TRBV27 CASSLQVGQGGSNTEAFF TGTGCCAGCAGTTTACAGGTGGGACAGGGTGGTTCTAACACTGAAGCTTTCTTT
NA TRBJ2-1 NA TRBV27 CASSLRQDGDEQFF TGTGCCAGCAGCCTCCGACAGGATGGGGATGAGCAGTTCTTC
TRBD1 TRBJ1-1 NA TRBV4-1 CASSQSGTGRNTEAFF TGCGCCAGCAGCCAGTCCGGGACAGGCAGGAACACTGAAGCTTTCTTT
NA TRBJ2-5 once TRBV3-1/TRBV3-2 CASSQEGRGRETQYF TGTGCCAGCAGCCAAGAGGGCAGGGGAAGAGAGACCCAGTACTTC
TRBD2 TRBJ2-7 few TRBV6-5 CASSLSGTSSYEQYF TGTGCCAGCAGCTTGAGCGGGACCTCCTCCTACGAGCAGTACTTC
TRBD2 TRBJ2-5 few TRBV7-2 CASTGTSAGGTQYF TGTGCCAGCACCGGGACTAGCGCCGGAGGGACCCAGTACTTC
NA TRBJ1-5 NA TRBV19 CASSIQGSGNQPQHF TGTGCCAGTAGTATACAGGGATCGGGCAATCAGCCCCAGCATTTT
NA TRBJ1-1 NA TRBV19 CASSIGTGSTEAFF TGTGCCAGTAGTATTGGAACAGGCTCCACTGAAGCTTTCTTT
TRBD1 TRBJ1-2 NA TRBV18 CASSTGTGFAYGYTF TGTGCCAGCTCAACCGGGACAGGGTTCGCCTATGGCTACACCTTC
NA TRBJ2-7 NA TRBV27 CASSLQRLAYEQYF TGTGCCAGCAGTTTACAGAGACTAGCCTACGAGCAGTACTTC
NA TRBJ2-4 NA TRBV6-5 CASSLGGGGKGNIQYF TGTGCCAGCAGTTTGGGTGGGGGGGGCAAAGGAAACATTCAGTACTTC